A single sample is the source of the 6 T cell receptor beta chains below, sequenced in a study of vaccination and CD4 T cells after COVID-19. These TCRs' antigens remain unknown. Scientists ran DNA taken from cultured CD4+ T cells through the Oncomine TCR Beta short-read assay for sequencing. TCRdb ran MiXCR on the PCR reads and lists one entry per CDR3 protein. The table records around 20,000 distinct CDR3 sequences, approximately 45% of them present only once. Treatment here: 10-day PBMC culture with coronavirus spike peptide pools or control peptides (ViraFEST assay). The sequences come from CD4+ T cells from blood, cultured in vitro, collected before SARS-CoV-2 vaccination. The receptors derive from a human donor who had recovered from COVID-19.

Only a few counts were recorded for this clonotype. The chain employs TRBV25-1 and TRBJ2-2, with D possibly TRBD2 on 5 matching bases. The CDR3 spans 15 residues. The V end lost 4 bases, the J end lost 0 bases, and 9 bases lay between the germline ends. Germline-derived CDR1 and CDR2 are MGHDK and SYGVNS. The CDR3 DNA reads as TGTGCCAGCAGTGGCGGAGCGGCGAACACCGGGGAGCTGTTTTTT. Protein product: CASSGGAANTGELFF.

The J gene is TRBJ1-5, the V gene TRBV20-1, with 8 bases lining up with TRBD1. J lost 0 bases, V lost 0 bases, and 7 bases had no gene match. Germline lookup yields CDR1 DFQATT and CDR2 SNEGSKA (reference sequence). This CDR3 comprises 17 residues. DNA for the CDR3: TGCAGTGCTAGAGATCCATGGACAGGGAGTAGCAATCAGCCCCAGCATTTT. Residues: CSARDPWTGSSNQPQHF.

The CDR3 bases are TGTGCCAGCAGGTCCGGGACAGGGAGGGGCGAGCAGTACTTC. It yields the protein CASRSGTGRGEQYF. This chain uses TRBV6-2 or TRBV6-3 with TRBJ2-7; 9 nucleotides match TRBD1. The CDR3 is 14 residues long. J lost 6 bases, V lost 6 bases, and 9 bases had no gene match. CDR1 and CDR2 (germline): MNHEY, SVGEGT.

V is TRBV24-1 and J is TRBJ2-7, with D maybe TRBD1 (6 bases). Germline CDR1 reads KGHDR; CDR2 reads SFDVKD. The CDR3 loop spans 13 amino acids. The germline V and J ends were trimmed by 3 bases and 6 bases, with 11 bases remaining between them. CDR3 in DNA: TGTGCCACCAGTGATGTTCAGGGGCCCGAGCAGTACTTC. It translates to CATSDVQGPEQYF.

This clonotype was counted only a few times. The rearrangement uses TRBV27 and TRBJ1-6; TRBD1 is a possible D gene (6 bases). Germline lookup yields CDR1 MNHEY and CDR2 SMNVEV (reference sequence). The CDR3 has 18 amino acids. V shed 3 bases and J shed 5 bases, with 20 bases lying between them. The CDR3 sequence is CASSLKPPMGANNSPLHF. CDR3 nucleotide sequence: TGTGCCAGCAGTTTGAAACCACCAATGGGGGCTAATAATTCACCCCTCCACTTT.

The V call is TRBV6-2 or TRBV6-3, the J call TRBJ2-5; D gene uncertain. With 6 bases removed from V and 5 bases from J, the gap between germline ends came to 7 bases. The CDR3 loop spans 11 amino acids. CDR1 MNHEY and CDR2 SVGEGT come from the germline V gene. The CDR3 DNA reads TGTGCCAGCAGCTATAAGGAGACCCAGTACTTC. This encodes CASSYKETQYF.